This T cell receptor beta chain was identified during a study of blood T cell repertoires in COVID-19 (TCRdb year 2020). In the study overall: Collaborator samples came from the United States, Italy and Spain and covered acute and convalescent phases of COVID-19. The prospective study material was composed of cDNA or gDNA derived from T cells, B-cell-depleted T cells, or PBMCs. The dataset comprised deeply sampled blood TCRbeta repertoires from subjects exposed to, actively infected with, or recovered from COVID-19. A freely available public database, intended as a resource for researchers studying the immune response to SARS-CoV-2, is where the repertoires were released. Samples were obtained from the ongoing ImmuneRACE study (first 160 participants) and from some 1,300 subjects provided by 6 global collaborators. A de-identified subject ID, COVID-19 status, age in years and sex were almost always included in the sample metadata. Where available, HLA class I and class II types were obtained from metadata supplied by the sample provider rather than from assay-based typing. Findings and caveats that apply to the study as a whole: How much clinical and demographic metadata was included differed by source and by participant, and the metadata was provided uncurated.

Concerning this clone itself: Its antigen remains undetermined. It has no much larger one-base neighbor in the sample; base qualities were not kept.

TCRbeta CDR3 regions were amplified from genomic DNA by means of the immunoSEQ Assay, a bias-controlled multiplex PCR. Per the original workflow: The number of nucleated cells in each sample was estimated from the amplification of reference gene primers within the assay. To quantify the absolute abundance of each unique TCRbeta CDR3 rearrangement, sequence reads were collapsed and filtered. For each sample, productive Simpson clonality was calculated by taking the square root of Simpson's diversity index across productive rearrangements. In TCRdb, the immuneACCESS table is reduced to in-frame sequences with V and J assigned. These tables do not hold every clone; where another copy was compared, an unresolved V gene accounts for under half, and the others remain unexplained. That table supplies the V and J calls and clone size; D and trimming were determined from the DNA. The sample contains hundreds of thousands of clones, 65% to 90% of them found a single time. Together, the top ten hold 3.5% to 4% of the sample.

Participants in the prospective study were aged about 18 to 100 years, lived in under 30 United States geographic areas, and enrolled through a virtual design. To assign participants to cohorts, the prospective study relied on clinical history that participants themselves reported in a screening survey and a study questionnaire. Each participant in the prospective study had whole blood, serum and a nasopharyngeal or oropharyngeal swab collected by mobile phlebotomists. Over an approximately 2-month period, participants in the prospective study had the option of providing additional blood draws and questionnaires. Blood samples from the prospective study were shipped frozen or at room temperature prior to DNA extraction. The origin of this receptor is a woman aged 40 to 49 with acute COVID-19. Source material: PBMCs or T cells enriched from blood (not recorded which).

The nucleotide sequence is TGTGCCTGGAGTAGACTATCGAACTACGAGCAGTACTTC. Its protein is CAWSRLSNYEQYF. The sequence is built from TRBV30 and TRBJ2-7, with TRBD2 tentatively as D gene (5 bases match). From a lookup of the germline V gene (reference sequence), CDR1 and CDR2 are GTSNPN and SVGIG. V lost 2 bases and J lost 3 bases; the stretch between them is 11 bases long. The cysteine opens and the phenylalanine closes a CDR3 of 13 amino acids. The sequence is cut down to CDR3 DNA, 39 bases in frame from base 1. The variable domain in full, with residues beyond the CDR3 obtained from the reference TRBV30 and TRBJ2-7 genes, is SQTIHQWPATLVQPVGSPLSLECTVEGTSNPNLYWYRQAAGRGLQLLFYSVGIGQISSEVPQNLSASRPQDRQFILSSKKLLLSDSGFYLCAWSRLSNYEQYFGPGTRLTVT.